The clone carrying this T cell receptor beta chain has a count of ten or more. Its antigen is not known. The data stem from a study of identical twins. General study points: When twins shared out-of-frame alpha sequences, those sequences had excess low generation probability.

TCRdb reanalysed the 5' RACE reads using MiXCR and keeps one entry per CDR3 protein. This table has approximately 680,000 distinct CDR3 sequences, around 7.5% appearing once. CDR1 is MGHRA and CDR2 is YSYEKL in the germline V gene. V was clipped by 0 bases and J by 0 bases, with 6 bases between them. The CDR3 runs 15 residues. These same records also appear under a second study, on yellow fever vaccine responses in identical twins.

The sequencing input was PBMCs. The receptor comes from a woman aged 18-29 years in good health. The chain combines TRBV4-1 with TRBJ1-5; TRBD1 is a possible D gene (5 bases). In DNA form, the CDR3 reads TGCGCCAGCAGCCAAGATACAGGTAGCAATCAGCCCCAGCATTTT. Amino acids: CASSQDTGSNQPQHF.